This T cell receptor beta chain was obtained from a study of blood T cell repertoires in COVID-19. Study as a whole: Specimens from acute and convalescent COVID-19 originated in the United States, Italy and Spain. Sample material is recorded as cDNA or gDNA derived from T cells, B-cell-depleted T cells, or PBMCs.

The count of this clone is one. Per the germline V gene, CDR1 is KGHSH and CDR2 is LQKENI. V lost 5 bases and J lost 4; bases outside the gene matches: 3. This CDR3 region has 13 residues. Original processing notes: From reference gene primer amplification, estimates of nucleated cell counts were derived. The data were produced by immunoSEQ multiplex PCR, yet TCRdb's version contains in-frame clones alone and is incomplete. V and J calls and clone size are as listed in that table; D and trimming were resolved from the DNA. Counted here are 84,000 or so clones, approximately 80% occurring once; the ten biggest clones make up about 13%.

The specimen was peripheral blood. This receptor was obtained from a human donor in a cohort sampled during active COVID-19. The chain joins TRBV18 to TRBJ2-5; 8 nucleotides agree with TRBD1. CDR3 in amino acids: CASSGQGRETQYF. CDR3 nucleotides: TGTGCCAGCTCAGGACAGGGACGAGAGACCCAGTACTTC.